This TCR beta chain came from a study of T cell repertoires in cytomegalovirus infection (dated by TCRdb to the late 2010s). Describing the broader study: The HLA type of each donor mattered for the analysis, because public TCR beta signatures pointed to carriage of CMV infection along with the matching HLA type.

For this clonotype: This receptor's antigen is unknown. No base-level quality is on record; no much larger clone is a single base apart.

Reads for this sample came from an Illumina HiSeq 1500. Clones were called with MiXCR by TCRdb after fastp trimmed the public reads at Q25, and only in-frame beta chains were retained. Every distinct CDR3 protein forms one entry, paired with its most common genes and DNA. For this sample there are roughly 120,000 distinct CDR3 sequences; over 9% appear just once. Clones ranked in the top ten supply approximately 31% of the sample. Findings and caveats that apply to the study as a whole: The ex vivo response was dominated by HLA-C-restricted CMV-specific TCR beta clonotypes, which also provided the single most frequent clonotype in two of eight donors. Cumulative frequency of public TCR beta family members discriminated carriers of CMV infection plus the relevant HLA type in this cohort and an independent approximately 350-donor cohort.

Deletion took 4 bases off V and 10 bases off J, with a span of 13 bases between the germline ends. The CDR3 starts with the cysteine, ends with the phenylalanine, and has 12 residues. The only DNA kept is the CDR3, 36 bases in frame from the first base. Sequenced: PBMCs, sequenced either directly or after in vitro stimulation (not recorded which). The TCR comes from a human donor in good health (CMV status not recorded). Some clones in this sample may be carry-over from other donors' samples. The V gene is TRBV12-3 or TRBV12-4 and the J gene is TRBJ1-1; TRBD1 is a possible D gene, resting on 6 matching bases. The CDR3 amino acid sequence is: CASSSGTLTAFF. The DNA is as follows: TGTGCCAGCAGTTCCGGGACATTAACAGCTTTCTTT.